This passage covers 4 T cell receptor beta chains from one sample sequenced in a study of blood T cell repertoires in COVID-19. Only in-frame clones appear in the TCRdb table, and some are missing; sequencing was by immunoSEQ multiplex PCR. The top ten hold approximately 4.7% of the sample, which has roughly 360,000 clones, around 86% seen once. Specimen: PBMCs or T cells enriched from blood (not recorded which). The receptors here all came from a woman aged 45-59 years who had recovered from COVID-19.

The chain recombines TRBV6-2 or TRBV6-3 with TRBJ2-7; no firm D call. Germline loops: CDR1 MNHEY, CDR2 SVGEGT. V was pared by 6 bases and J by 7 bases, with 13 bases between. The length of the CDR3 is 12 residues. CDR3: CASSSTPGEQYF. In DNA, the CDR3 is TGTGCCAGCAGCTCCACTCCCGGGGAGCAGTACTTC.

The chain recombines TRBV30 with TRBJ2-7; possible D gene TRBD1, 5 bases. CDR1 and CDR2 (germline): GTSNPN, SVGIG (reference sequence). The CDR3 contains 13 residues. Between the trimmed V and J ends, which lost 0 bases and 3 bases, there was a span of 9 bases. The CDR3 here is CAWSVGAGYEQYF. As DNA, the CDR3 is TGTGCCTGGAGTGTTGGGGCAGGCTACGAGCAGTACTTC. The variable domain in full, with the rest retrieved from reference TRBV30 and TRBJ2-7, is SQTIHQWPATLVQPVGSPLSLECTVEGTSNPNLYWYRQAAGRGLQLLFYSVGIGQISSEVPQNLSASRPQDRQFILSSKKLLLSDSGFYLCAWSVGAGYEQYFGPGTRLTVT.

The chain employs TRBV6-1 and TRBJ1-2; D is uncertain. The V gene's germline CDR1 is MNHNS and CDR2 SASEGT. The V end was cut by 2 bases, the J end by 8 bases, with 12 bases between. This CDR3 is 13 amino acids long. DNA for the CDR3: TGTGCCAGCAGTGAACCGGGATGGAGGGGCTACACCTTC. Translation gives CASSEPGWRGYTF.

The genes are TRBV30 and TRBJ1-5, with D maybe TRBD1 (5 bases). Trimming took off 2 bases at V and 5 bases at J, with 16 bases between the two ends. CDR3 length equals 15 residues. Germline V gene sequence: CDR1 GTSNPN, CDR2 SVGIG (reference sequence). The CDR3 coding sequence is TGTGCCTGGAGTTCCTTCTTACGGGGGGATCAGCCCCAGCATTTT. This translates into CAWSSFLRGDQPQHF. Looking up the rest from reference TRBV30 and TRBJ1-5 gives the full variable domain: SQTIHQWPATLVQPVGSPLSLECTVEGTSNPNLYWYRQAAGRGLQLLFYSVGIGQISSEVPQNLSASRPQDRQFILSSKKLLLSDSGFYLCAWSSFLRGDQPQHFGDGTRLSIL.